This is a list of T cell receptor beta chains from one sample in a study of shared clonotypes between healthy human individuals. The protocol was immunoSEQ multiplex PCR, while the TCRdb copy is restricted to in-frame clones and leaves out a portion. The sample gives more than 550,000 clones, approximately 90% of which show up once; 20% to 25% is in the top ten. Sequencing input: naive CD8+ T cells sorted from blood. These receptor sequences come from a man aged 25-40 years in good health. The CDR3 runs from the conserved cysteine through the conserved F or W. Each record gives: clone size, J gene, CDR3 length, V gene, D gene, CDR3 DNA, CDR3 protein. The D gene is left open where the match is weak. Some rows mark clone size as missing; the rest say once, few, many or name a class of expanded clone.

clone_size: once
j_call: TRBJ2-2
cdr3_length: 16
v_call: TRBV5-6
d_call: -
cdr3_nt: TGTGCCAGCAGCTTGGCCCTTGGACGGAGCACCGGGGAGCTGTTTTTT
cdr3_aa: CASSLALGRSTGELFF

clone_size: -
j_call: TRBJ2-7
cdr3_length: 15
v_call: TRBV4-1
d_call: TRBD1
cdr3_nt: TGCGCCAGCAGCCAAGCGACAGGGCGTTCTTACGAGCAGTACTTC
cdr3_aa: CASSQATGRSYEQYF

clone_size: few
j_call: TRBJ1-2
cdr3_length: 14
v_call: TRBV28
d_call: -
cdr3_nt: TGTGCCAGCAGTCCCCTCACTACTCGCTATGGCTACACCTTC
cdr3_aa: CASSPLTTRYGYTF

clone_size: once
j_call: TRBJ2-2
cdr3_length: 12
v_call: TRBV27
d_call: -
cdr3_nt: TGTGCCAGCAGGACCTCCACCGGGGAGCTGTTTTTT
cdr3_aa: CASRTSTGELFF

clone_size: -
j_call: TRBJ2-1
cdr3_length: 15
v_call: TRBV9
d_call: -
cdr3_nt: TGTGCCAGCAGCGTGGGTGCAGGGGAGAACAATGAGCAGTTCTTC
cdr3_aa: CASSVGAGENNEQFF

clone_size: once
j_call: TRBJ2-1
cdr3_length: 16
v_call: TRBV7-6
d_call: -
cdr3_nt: TGTGCCAGCAGCTTAGCTTTGGGGCTTAACTACAATGAGCAGTTCTTC
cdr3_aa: CASSLALGLNYNEQFF

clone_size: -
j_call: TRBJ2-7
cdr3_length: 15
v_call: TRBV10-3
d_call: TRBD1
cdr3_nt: TGTGCCATCAGTGAGTTGCGACAGGGGGACGACGAGCAGTACTTC
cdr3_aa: CAISELRQGDDEQYF

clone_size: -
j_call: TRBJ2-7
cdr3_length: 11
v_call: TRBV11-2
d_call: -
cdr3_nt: TGTGCCAGCAGCTTAGATGACAGGCAGTACTTC
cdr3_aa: CASSLDDRQYF

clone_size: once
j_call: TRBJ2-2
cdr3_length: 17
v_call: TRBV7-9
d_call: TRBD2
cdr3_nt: TGTGCCAGCAGCTTACGGACTAGCGGGAGAGTCGCCGGGGAGCTGTTTTTT
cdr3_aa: CASSLRTSGRVAGELFF

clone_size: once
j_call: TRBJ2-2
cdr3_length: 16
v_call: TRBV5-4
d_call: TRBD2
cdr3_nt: TGTGCCAGCAGCTTTAGCGGGAGGATGGGCACCGGGGAGCTGTTTTTT
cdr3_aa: CASSFSGRMGTGELFF

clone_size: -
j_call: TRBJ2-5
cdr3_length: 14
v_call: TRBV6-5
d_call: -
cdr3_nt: TGTGCCAGCAGTTACGGTCATTCCAAAGAGACCCAGTACTTC
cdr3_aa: CASSYGHSKETQYF

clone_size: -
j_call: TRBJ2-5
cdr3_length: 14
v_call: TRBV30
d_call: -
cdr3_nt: TGTGCCTGGAGCTTCGCGGGATCTCAGGAGACCCAGTACTTC
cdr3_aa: CAWSFAGSQETQYF

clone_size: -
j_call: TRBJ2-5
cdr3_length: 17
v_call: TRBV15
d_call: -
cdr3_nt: TGTGCCACCAGCACCGGTGGGGACGGATTGGAACAAGAGACCCAGTACTTC
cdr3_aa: CATSTGGDGLEQETQYF

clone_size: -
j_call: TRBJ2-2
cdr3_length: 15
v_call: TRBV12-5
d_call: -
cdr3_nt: TGTGCTAGTGGCCTTGGGCAGGGGAACACCGGGGAGCTGTTTTTT
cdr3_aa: CASGLGQGNTGELFF